Listed below are T cell receptor beta chains from one sample, sequenced in a study of blood T cell repertoires in COVID-19. Libraries were prepared by immunoSEQ multiplex PCR; TCRdb keeps only in-frame clonotypes and omits some of them. This sample has roughly 76,000 clones, with more than 90% found just once. Input material: peripheral blood. These receptors were taken from a middle-aged man with acute or convalescent COVID-19. The CDR3 runs from the conserved cysteine through the conserved F or W. Fields, in order: CDR3 DNA, CDR3 protein, V gene, J gene, D gene, clone size. D genes are given only for firm matches. Where a row states a size, it is once, few, many or the class of an expanded clone; other rows omit it.

DNA: TGTGCCAGCTCAATTTCCGGGACAGCGCTCTCTGGGGCCAACGTCCTGACTTTC
CDR3: CASSISGTALSGANVLTF
V: TRBV18
J: TRBJ2-6
D: TRBD1
size: NA

DNA: TGTGCCAGCAGGGACACAATCTATAGCAATCAGCCCCAGCATTTT
CDR3: CASRDTIYSNQPQHF
V: TRBV6-6
J: TRBJ1-5
D: NA
size: NA

DNA: TGTGCCAGCAGCTTAGGGCTAGCGGTAAACACCGGGGAGCTGTTTTTT
CDR3: CASSLGLAVNTGELFF
V: TRBV7-3
J: TRBJ2-2
D: TRBD2
size: few

DNA: TGCAGCGTTTTGTCTAGCGGGAACGAGCAGTACTTC
CDR3: CSVLSSGNEQYF
V: TRBV29-1
J: TRBJ2-7
D: TRBD2
size: NA

DNA: TGTGCCAGCAGCACGAATCGGGGGGACGAGCAGTACTTC
CDR3: CASSTNRGDEQYF
V: TRBV28
J: TRBJ2-7
D: TRBD2
size: NA

DNA: TGTGCCTGGAGTGTATACTCGGGAACCTACGAGCAGTACTTC
CDR3: CAWSVYSGTYEQYF
V: TRBV30
J: TRBJ2-7
D: NA
size: once

DNA: TGTGCCAGCAGTTTAGGTTTCTCCAGGGTGAACACTGAAGCTTTCTTT
CDR3: CASSLGFSRVNTEAFF
V: TRBV28
J: TRBJ1-1
D: NA
size: NA

DNA: TGCAGCGTTGAAGATCAGGGTATTCGTAGTGGCTACACCTTC
CDR3: CSVEDQGIRSGYTF
V: TRBV29-1
J: TRBJ1-2
D: NA
size: NA

DNA: TGTGCCAGCAGCCCTGGTCGGTCTCGCACCGGGGAGCTGTTTTTT
CDR3: CASSPGRSRTGELFF
V: TRBV5-5
J: TRBJ2-2
D: NA
size: NA

DNA: TGCGCCAGCAGACAGGGAATCTCCGGGGAGCTGTTTTTT
CDR3: CASRQGISGELFF
V: TRBV23-1
J: TRBJ2-2
D: NA
size: NA

DNA: TGTGCCAGCAGCCAGGCGACAGGGGGGGGCGAGCAGTACTTC
CDR3: CASSQATGGGEQYF
V: TRBV3-1/TRBV3-2
J: TRBJ2-7
D: TRBD1
size: NA

DNA: TGTGCCAGCAGTTACCCCGGTGGTGGCAATCAGCCCCAGCATTTT
CDR3: CASSYPGGGNQPQHF
V: TRBV6-2/TRBV6-3
J: TRBJ1-5
D: NA
size: NA

DNA: TGTGCCAGCAGTAAGACTAGCGGGGTCGAGACCCAGTACTTC
CDR3: CASSKTSGVETQYF
V: TRBV25-1
J: TRBJ2-5
D: TRBD2
size: NA

DNA: TGTGCCAGCAGCCCCGGGAGGGGAGGTGAAAAACTGTTTTTT
CDR3: CASSPGRGGEKLFF
V: TRBV6-5
J: TRBJ1-4
D: NA
size: NA

DNA: TGCGCCAGCAGTGAGGAGTTTGAAGGGACAGGGGGCTCGAACACCGGGGAGCTGTTTTTT
CDR3: CASSEEFEGTGGSNTGELFF
V: TRBV10-1
J: TRBJ2-2
D: TRBD1
size: NA

DNA: TGTGCTAGCAGTGAAGGGGGGCTCTATGGCTACACCTTC
CDR3: CASSEGGLYGYTF
V: TRBV6-1
J: TRBJ1-2
D: NA
size: NA

DNA: TGTGCCAGTAGTATTTGGACATCCTCTAGCACAGATACGCAGTATTTT
CDR3: CASSIWTSSSTDTQYF
V: TRBV19
J: TRBJ2-3
D: NA
size: NA

DNA: TGTGCCAGCTCACCGGGACAGTATCAGCCCCAGCATTTT
CDR3: CASSPGQYQPQHF
V: TRBV18
J: TRBJ1-5
D: TRBD1
size: NA

DNA: TGTGCCAGCTCTCGAGAGGGTCTGGGTGGCTACACCTTC
CDR3: CASSREGLGGYTF
V: TRBV18
J: TRBJ1-2
D: NA
size: NA

DNA: TGTGCCAGCATAGCGGGAGGAGATACGCAGTATTTT
CDR3: CASIAGGDTQYF
V: TRBV28
J: TRBJ2-3
D: TRBD2
size: NA

DNA: TGTGCCAGCTCACCAAATGAGGCAGGGGCTAATGAAAAACTGTTTTTT
CDR3: CASSPNEAGANEKLFF
V: TRBV18
J: TRBJ1-4
D: NA
size: NA

DNA: TGTGCCAGCAGTATTACAGGGGGCGCGAGCAAAACTAATGAAAAACTGTTTTTT
CDR3: CASSITGGASKTNEKLFF
V: TRBV27
J: TRBJ1-4
D: TRBD1
size: NA

DNA: TGTGCCAGCAGTTTAGGTACAGGGCCAACATCACCCCTCCACTTT
CDR3: CASSLGTGPTSPLHF
V: TRBV27
J: TRBJ1-6
D: NA
size: NA

DNA: TGTGCCAGCAGTCCCGGGACTAGCGGGGGGGCCGATGGAGCCAAAAACATTCAGTACTTC
CDR3: CASSPGTSGGADGAKNIQYF
V: TRBV13
J: TRBJ2-4
D: TRBD2
size: NA

DNA: TGTGCCAGCAGTTACGCGGACAGGTACTATGGCTACACCTTC
CDR3: CASSYADRYYGYTF
V: TRBV6-2/TRBV6-3
J: TRBJ1-2
D: TRBD1
size: NA

DNA: TGTGCCAGCAGCCCCCGTATGACAGGGGGCGAGGCCGGCTACACCTTC
CDR3: CASSPRMTGGEAGYTF
V: TRBV7-6
J: TRBJ1-2
D: TRBD1
size: NA

DNA: TGTGCCAGCACCCCAGCGGGGGCGGGTGCCAAAAACATTCAGTACTTC
CDR3: CASTPAGAGAKNIQYF
V: TRBV6-6
J: TRBJ2-4
D: TRBD2
size: NA

DNA: TGTGCCTGCCCGGGACAGAGCTCCTACGAGCAGTACTTC
CDR3: CACPGQSSYEQYF
V: TRBV30
J: TRBJ2-7
D: TRBD1
size: NA

DNA: TGTGCCAGCAGGGTTAGGACAGGGATTGAACAGCCCCAGCATTTT
CDR3: CASRVRTGIEQPQHF
V: TRBV6-5
J: TRBJ1-5
D: TRBD1
size: NA

DNA: TGTGCCAGAGACAGGGCGGCCTCAGGGTCACCCCTCCACTTT
CDR3: CARDRAASGSPLHF
V: TRBV6-4
J: TRBJ1-6
D: TRBD1
size: NA

DNA: TGTGCCAGCAGCCAAGGAAGACTAGCGGGAACGGAAGAGCAGTACTTC
CDR3: CASSQGRLAGTEEQYF
V: TRBV3-1/TRBV3-2
J: TRBJ2-7
D: TRBD2
size: NA

DNA: TGCGCCAGCAGCTTGGCCGTAGCGGGGTACAATGAGCAGTTCTTC
CDR3: CASSLAVAGYNEQFF
V: TRBV5-1
J: TRBJ2-1
D: TRBD2
size: NA

DNA: TGTGCCAGCAGCTTAGTTACTAGCGGGGGGGAAGAGACCCAGTACTTC
CDR3: CASSLVTSGGEETQYF
V: TRBV7-2
J: TRBJ2-5
D: TRBD2
size: once

DNA: TGTGCCAGTAGTCGCTCCCGTGAGGGTAACACTGAAGCTTTCTTT
CDR3: CASSRSREGNTEAFF
V: TRBV19
J: TRBJ1-1
D: NA
size: few

DNA: TGTGCCAGCAGTTTAGGTGGAGATAACTATGGCTACACCTTC
CDR3: CASSLGGDNYGYTF
V: TRBV27
J: TRBJ1-2
D: NA
size: NA

DNA: TGTGCCAGCAGCCCACTGGCGGTAGATACGCAGTATTTT
CDR3: CASSPLAVDTQYF
V: TRBV5-5
J: TRBJ2-3
D: NA
size: NA

DNA: TGCAGCGTCGTTACGGCGAGCAGGGGGCCCGGTGGCTACACCTTC
CDR3: CSVVTASRGPGGYTF
V: TRBV29-1
J: TRBJ1-2
D: TRBD1
size: NA

DNA: TGTGCCAGCAGCTATCGGGACAGGGGATCGGAGACCCAGTACTTC
CDR3: CASSYRDRGSETQYF
V: TRBV28
J: TRBJ2-5
D: TRBD1
size: NA

DNA: TGTGCCAGTAATGTCGGCCAGCGAGATTCACCCCTCCACTTT
CDR3: CASNVGQRDSPLHF
V: TRBV19
J: TRBJ1-6
D: NA
size: NA

DNA: TGTGCCACCAGCAGAGAGGACAGTATGGCCGGGGAGCTGTTTTTT
CDR3: CATSREDSMAGELFF
V: TRBV15
J: TRBJ2-2
D: NA
size: once

DNA: TGTGCCAGCAGCTTAAGGGCGGGGGGATACAATGAGCAGTTCTTC
CDR3: CASSLRAGGYNEQFF
V: TRBV7-3
J: TRBJ2-1
D: TRBD2
size: NA

DNA: TGTGCCAGCAGAGTCCAGACCGGGTTCCACTATGGCTACACCTTC
CDR3: CASRVQTGFHYGYTF
V: TRBV27
J: TRBJ1-2
D: NA
size: NA

DNA: TGTGCCAGCAGCGAACAGGGGACGGCCGGTTCACCCCTCCACTTT
CDR3: CASSEQGTAGSPLHF
V: TRBV2
J: TRBJ1-6
D: TRBD1
size: NA

DNA: TGTGCCAGCAGAACCAGCTCTGGGGCCAACGTCCTGACTTTC
CDR3: CASRTSSGANVLTF
V: TRBV2
J: TRBJ2-6
D: NA
size: NA

DNA: TGTGCCAGCAGCTTCGGACTAGGTGGAGATACGCAGTATTTT
CDR3: CASSFGLGGDTQYF
V: TRBV7-3
J: TRBJ2-3
D: TRBD2
size: NA

DNA: TGTGCCAGCAGGCGTGGGGGGGATGAGCAGTTCTTC
CDR3: CASRRGGDEQFF
V: TRBV28
J: TRBJ2-1
D: TRBD2
size: NA

DNA: TGTGCCAGCAGCCAAACCGGGACTAGCGAAAGCTCTTTGGGCAATGAGCAGTTCTTC
CDR3: CASSQTGTSESSLGNEQFF
V: TRBV7-3
J: TRBJ2-1
D: TRBD2
size: NA

DNA: TGCGCCAGCAGCCAAGAGAACTGGCAAGAGACCCAGTACTTC
CDR3: CASSQENWQETQYF
V: TRBV4-3
J: TRBJ2-5
D: NA
size: NA

DNA: TGTGCCAGCAGCTTAGTCGTCAGGGGTTCCTACAATGAGCAGTTCTTC
CDR3: CASSLVVRGSYNEQFF
V: TRBV7-8
J: TRBJ2-1
D: NA
size: NA